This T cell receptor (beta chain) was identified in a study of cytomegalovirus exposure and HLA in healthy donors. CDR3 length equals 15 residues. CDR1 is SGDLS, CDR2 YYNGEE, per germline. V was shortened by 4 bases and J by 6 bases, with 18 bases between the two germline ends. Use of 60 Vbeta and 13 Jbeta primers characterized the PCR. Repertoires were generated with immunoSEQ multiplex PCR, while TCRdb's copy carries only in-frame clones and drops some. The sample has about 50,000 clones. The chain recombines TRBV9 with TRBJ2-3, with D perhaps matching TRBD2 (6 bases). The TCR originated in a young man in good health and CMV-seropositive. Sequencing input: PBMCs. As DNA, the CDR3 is TGTGCCAGCAGCCTATGGGCGGGACCGGGGGATACGCAGTATTTT. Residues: CASSLWAGPGDTQYF.